This is a list of T cell receptor beta chains from one sample in a study of T-cell memory formation after mild COVID-19. TCRdb re-called the 5' RACE reads with MiXCR, one entry per CDR3 protein. This sample has about 430,000 distinct CDR3 sequences, with 20% to 25% found just once. Sequencing input: PBMCs or a T cell subset sorted from them (not recorded which). The receptor set was obtained from an adult woman who had mild COVID-19 (a few samples of this study predate the infection). Cell type and time point are not known. Each CDR3 is given with its conserved first and last residue. A D gene is named only where the DNA matches it firmly. For some rows the clone size is stated as once, few or many, or as a class when expanded; others skip it.

V gene	D gene	CDR3 length	clone size	J gene	CDR3 protein	CDR3 DNA
TRBV2	TRBD2	13	.	TRBJ2-1	CASQTSGYNEQFF	TGTGCCAGCCAGACTAGCGGCTACAATGAGCAGTTCTTC
TRBV12-3/TRBV12-4	TRBD2	14	many	TRBJ2-1	CASSLMGGYGEQFF	TGTGCCAGCAGTTTAATGGGAGGGTACGGTGAGCAGTTCTTC
TRBV6-2/TRBV6-3	TRBD1	14	few	TRBJ1-5	CASRDRGRMLAQHF	TGTGCCAGCAGAGACAGGGGACGAATGTTAGCCCAGCATTTT
TRBV7-9	.	14	few	TRBJ1-6	CASSLLGTGSPLHF	TGTGCCAGCAGCCTCTTGGGGACGGGATCACCCCTCCACTTT
TRBV28	TRBD1	15	.	TRBJ2-2	CASRGTGWKAGELFF	TGTGCCAGCAGGGGGACAGGGTGGAAGGCCGGGGAGCTGTTTTTT
TRBV19	TRBD1	16	.	TRBJ1-5	CASSIPSGTGGQPQHF	TGTGCCAGTAGTATCCCCTCCGGGACAGGGGGTCAGCCCCAGCATTTT
TRBV6-5	TRBD1	14	few	TRBJ2-7	CASSFGQVAYEQYF	TGTGCCAGCAGTTTCGGACAGGTCGCCTACGAGCAGTACTTC
TRBV6-5	.	19	few	TRBJ2-1	CASSFWGGRTRGEYNEQFF	TGTGCCAGCAGTTTTTGGGGCGGTAGAACTAGGGGAGAGTACAATGAGCAGTTCTTC
TRBV4-2	.	14	few	TRBJ2-3	CASSSGTPEGTQYF	TGTGCCAGCAGCTCCGGGACCCCAGAGGGTACGCAGTATTTT
TRBV12-3/TRBV12-4	.	16	few	TRBJ2-3	CASWGSSISSTDTQYF	TGTGCCAGCTGGGGGTCGAGCATATCTAGCACAGATACGCAGTATTTT
TRBV29-1	.	14	many	TRBJ2-3	CSVDTRGSTDTQYF	TGCAGCGTTGATACCCGCGGGTCCACAGATACGCAGTATTTT
TRBV7-3	TRBD2	17	.	TRBJ2-3	CASSLQGLAGGKYTQYF	TGTGCCAGCAGCTTACAGGGTCTAGCGGGAGGGAAATATACGCAGTATTTT
TRBV5-1	.	15	.	TRBJ2-7	CASSPAGILSYEQYF	TGCGCCAGCAGCCCGGCAGGGATACTTTCCTACGAGCAGTACTTC
TRBV6-2/TRBV6-3	.	14	few	TRBJ1-2	CASSHYPQADGYTF	TGTGCCAGCAGTCACTATCCCCAGGCGGATGGCTACACCTTC
TRBV24-1	.	12	.	TRBJ2-1	CATSEGSNEQFF	TGTGCCACCAGTGAGGGTAGCAATGAGCAGTTCTTC
TRBV5-1	.	14	few	TRBJ1-4	CASSPHQGYEKLFF	TGCGCCAGCAGCCCACATCAGGGCTATGAAAAACTGTTTTTT
TRBV7-2	TRBD2	16	few	TRBJ2-2	CASSLVGRANTGELFF	TGTGCCAGCAGCTTAGTCGGGAGGGCGAACACCGGGGAGCTGTTTTTT
TRBV12-3/TRBV12-4	.	14	few	TRBJ2-7	CASSLYQGSYEQYF	TGTGCCAGCAGTTTATACCAGGGCTCCTACGAGCAGTACTTC